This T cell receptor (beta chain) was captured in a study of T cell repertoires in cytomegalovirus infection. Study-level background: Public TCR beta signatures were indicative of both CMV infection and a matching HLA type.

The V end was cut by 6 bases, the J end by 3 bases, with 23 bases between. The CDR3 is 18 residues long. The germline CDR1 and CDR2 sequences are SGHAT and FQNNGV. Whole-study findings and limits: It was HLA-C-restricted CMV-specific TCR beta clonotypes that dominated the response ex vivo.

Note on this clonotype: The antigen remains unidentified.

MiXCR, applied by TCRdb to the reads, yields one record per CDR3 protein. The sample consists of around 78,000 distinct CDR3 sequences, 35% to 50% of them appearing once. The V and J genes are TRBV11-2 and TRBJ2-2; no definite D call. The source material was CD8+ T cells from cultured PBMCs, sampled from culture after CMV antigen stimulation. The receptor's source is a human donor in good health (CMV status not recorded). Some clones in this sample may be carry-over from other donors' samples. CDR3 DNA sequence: TGTGCCAGCAGATATACTCCACGACCGGACGGATACACCGGGGAGCTGTTTTTT. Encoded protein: CASRYTPRPDGYTGELFF.